Listed here are 14 T cell receptor beta chains from one sample, sequenced in a study of T cell clones after liver transplantation. Profiling relied on immunoSEQ multiplex PCR, and the TCRdb table lists in-frame clones only, not all of them. Seen here are approximately 100,000 clones, approximately 78% observed once, and the top ten hold approximately 0.93%. Sequenced here: CD4+ T cells from blood, sampled before liver transplant. These receptors were obtained from a human donor who received a liver transplant.

The chain carries TRBV7-2 and TRBJ1-2; D is unclear. The CDR3 runs 15 residues. Germline assignment: CDR1 SGHTA and CDR2 FQGNSA. Trimming pared 5 bases from V and 2 bases from J, leaving 15 bases between. The CDR3 DNA is TGTGCCAGCAGCCGATCCGGGAGCCAGAACTATGGCTACACCTTC. This encodes CASSRSGSQNYGYTF.

The J gene is TRBJ1-5, the V gene TRBV7-2, with TRBD1 identical over 8 bases. The CDR3 sequence is 15 residues long. The junction had 6 bases not matched to a gene; V was cut back by 5 bases and J by 3 bases. Germline CDR1 and CDR2: SGHTA and FQGNSA. This CDR3 is CASSRGQGTNQPQHF. Here the CDR3 DNA reads TGTGCCAGCAGCCGAGGACAGGGCACCAATCAGCCCCAGCATTTT.

This clone was found once. The chain combines TRBV2 with TRBJ2-1; a possible D gene is TRBD1 (6 bases). The CDR3 length is 13 residues. Germline V gene sequence: CDR1 SNHLY, CDR2 FYNNEI. V dropped 8 bases and J dropped 7 bases, with 15 bases sitting between them. The CDR3 loop is CASYGQPGNEQFF. CDR3 nucleotide sequence: TGTGCCAGCTACGGACAGCCGGGGAATGAGCAGTTCTTC.

The chain carries TRBV7-2 and TRBJ2-5, with 9 bases fitting TRBD2. This CDR3 has 16 residues. The J segment lost 5 bases and the V segment lost 4 bases, leaving 11 bases of the junction unmatched. Germline CDR1 and CDR2: SGHTA and FQGNSA. For the CDR3, the DNA is TGTGCCAGCAGCTCACGAGGACTAGCGCTGGGGGAGACCCAGTACTTC. Translation gives CASSSRGLALGETQYF.

The chain is built from TRBV6-1 and TRBJ2-5; the D call may be TRBD1 or TRBD2 (5 bases each). Between the trimmed V and J ends, which lost 2 bases and 1 base, there was a span of 14 bases. The CDR3 totals 16 residues. Germline CDR1 reads MNHNS; CDR2 reads SASEGT. DNA of the CDR3: TGTGCCAGCAGTGAAAGGGCTAGCAGGGCCCAAGAGACCCAGTACTTC. Encoded protein: CASSERASRAQETQYF.

In its sample, this clone is medium-sized. This specimen includes other DNA sequences encoding the same CDR3. The rearrangement links TRBV6-1 to TRBJ2-2; D is possibly TRBD1 or TRBD2 (6 bases each). Germline V gene lookup returns CDR1 MNHNS and CDR2 SASEGT. V lost 4 bases and J 7 bases, leaving 10 bases between the germline ends. The CDR3 has 13 amino acids. The CDR3 DNA reads as TGTGCCAGCAGTGTGGGGGGCAGCGGGGAGCTGTTTTTT. This gives the protein CASSVGGSGELFF.

The chain carries TRBV5-5 and TRBJ2-3; a possible D gene is TRBD1 (5 bases). The ends were cut back, 2 bases at V and 4 bases at J, with 17 bases in the middle. The V gene's germline CDR1 is SGHKS and CDR2 YYEKEE (reference sequence). The CDR3 sequence is 16 residues long. CDR3 DNA: TGTGCCAGCAGCTTATGGGGCCCGCTCACGGCAGATACGCAGTATTTT. As protein: CASSLWGPLTADTQYF.

The chain recombines TRBV4-1 with TRBJ1-6; 8 bases agree with TRBD1. Per the germline V gene, CDR1 is MGHRA and CDR2 is YSYEKL. The CDR3 contains 14 residues. Losses at the gene ends were 6 bases for V and 7 bases for J; bases not matched to a gene: 5. The CDR3 DNA reads as TGCGCCAGCAGAGGACAGGGAGGGAATTCACCCCTCCACTTT. This translates into CASRGQGGNSPLHF.

The sample holds one count of this clone. The chain carries TRBV19 and TRBJ2-1; tentative D call: TRBD2 (6 bases). The length of the CDR3 is 14 residues. Trimming shortened V by 5 bases and J by 0 bases, and 8 bases separated the two germline ends. Per the germline V gene, CDR1 is LNHDA and CDR2 is SQIVND (reference sequence). The DNA for the CDR3 is TGTGCCAGTAGTGTTAGCGGCTCCTACAATGAGCAGTTCTTC. Protein sequence: CASSVSGSYNEQFF.

The chain recombines TRBV2 with TRBJ1-2, with D possibly matching TRBD1 (6 bases). Germline CDR1 and CDR2: SNHLY and FYNNEI. The CDR3 length is 15 residues. The V gene lost 7 bases and the J gene lost 7 bases, with 22 bases spanning the gap. CDR3 amino acids: CASITQGLATAGYTF. CDR3 in DNA: TGTGCCAGCATTACCCAGGGGCTGGCGACGGCTGGCTACACCTTC.

The chain is built from TRBV18 and TRBJ2-7; TRBD2 matches 7 bases. Unmatched junction bases numbered 8, after V lost 3 bases and J lost 3 bases. This CDR3 comprises 15 residues. Germline-derived CDR1 and CDR2 are KGHSH and LQKENI. For the CDR3, the DNA is TGTGCCAGCTCACCCGACCGGACTAGGGTCTACGAGCAGTACTTC. This encodes CASSPDRTRVYEQYF.

This clone showed up just once. The genes are TRBV7-9 and TRBJ1-2; D possibly corresponds to TRBD1 (5 bases). The V end was cut by 5 bases, the J end by 4 bases, with 26 bases between. The CDR3 has 18 residues. The germline V gene encodes CDR1 SEHNR and CDR2 FQNEAQ (reference sequence). The CDR3 DNA is TGTGCCAGCAGCCCTTGGGGCCCGACGGGACTAGATGCCTATGGCTACACCTTC. This gives the protein CASSPWGPTGLDAYGYTF.

This rearrangement joins TRBV7-3 to TRBJ2-1; 12 positions match TRBD2. With V trimmed by 5 bases and J by 8 bases, 10 bases remained unmatched. Germline CDR1 reads SGHTA; CDR2 reads FQGTGA. CDR3 length: 16 residues. Here the CDR3 DNA reads TGTGCCAGCAGCCTTACTCCTAGCGGGAGGGCCCATGAGCAGTTCTTC. Amino acid sequence: CASSLTPSGRAHEQFF.

This rearrangement joins TRBV7-2 to TRBJ1-1; tentatively, D is TRBD1 (6 bases). The V end lost 5 bases, the J end lost 4 bases, and 11 bases lay between the germline ends. Germline V CDR1 and CDR2: SGHTA, FQGNSA. The CDR3 totals 13 residues. This CDR3 reads CASSLGQSTEAFF. CDR3 DNA sequence: TGTGCCAGCAGCCTCGGACAGAGCACTGAAGCTTTCTTT.